The subject of this entry is one TCR beta chain. The data belong to a study of T cells expressing NK-cell markers. The CDR3 length is 13 residues. The V gene's germline CDR1 is LNHDA and CDR2 SQIVND (reference sequence). TCRdb re-called the 5' RACE reads and catalogs CDR3 proteins one per entry, DNA excluded. The sample's table shows over 350,000 distinct CDR3 sequences. The sequenced material came from blood T cells: a sorted CD56 or NKG2C T cell subset, CD4+ or CD8+ T cells, or bulk PBMC T cells (not recorded which). The chain links TRBV19 to TRBJ1-6; TCRdb's assignment of TRBD1 cannot be checked, as there is no DNA. This clonotype was sampled from a woman aged 45-60 years in good health. Here the CDR3 reads CASSIHRGSPLHF.